Below, 25 T cell receptor beta chains from the same sample are listed, as sequenced in a study of T cell responses to AZD1222 COVID-19 vaccine (dated by TCRdb to the early 2020s). Libraries were prepared through the immunoSEQ multiplex PCR assay. As stored in TCRdb, this immuneACCESS dataset retains in-frame rearrangements with V and J assigned. A fraction of the clones does not appear; measured against another copy, unresolved V genes explain less than half of the discrepancy, and the remainder lacks a known reason. In all, the sample holds some 140,000 clones, and roughly 93% of those were seen once. Approximately 3.3% of the sample comes from the top ten. The time point label corresponds to: baseline before first vaccination. Sequenced material: peripheral blood, taken on day 0 of AZD1222 vaccination. The receptors originated from an adult in good health.

The CDR3: CASSPLTLNTEAFF. CDR3 sequence (DNA): TGTGCCAGCAGCCCCTTGACCCTGAACACTGAAGCTTTCTTT. The chain couples TRBV7-8 to TRBJ1-1, with D unresolved. Germline lookup yields CDR1 SGHVS and CDR2 FQNEAQ. Trimming took 5 bases from V and 0 from J, leaving 10 bases between them. The CDR3 sequence is 14 residues long.

The chain combines TRBV25-1 with TRBJ1-4; no definite D call. Germline CDR1 MGHDK, CDR2 SYGVNS. The CDR3 consists of 13 residues. The V end was cut by 6 bases, the J end by 6 bases, with 11 bases between. The chain's CDR3 is CASREEADEKLFF. In nucleotides, the CDR3 is TGTGCCAGCAGGGAGGAGGCAGATGAAAAACTGTTTTTT.

V gene TRBV19 combines with J gene TRBJ1-5, with no clear D. The CDR3 is made up of 13 amino acids. V shed 1 base and J shed 6 bases, with 7 bases lying between them. Germline V gives CDR1 LNHDA, CDR2 SQIVND (reference sequence). CDR3 sequence: CASSIGGIQPQHF. CDR3 sequence (DNA): TGTGCCAGTAGTATAGGGGGAATTCAGCCCCAGCATTTT.

The chain carries TRBV19 and TRBJ2-7; the D gene is possibly TRBD2 (6 bases). The length of the CDR3 is 12 residues. Germline V gives CDR1 LNHDA, CDR2 SQIVND (reference sequence). Trimming left V 5 bases short and J 3 bases short, with 8 bases between. For the CDR3, the DNA is TGTGCCAGTAGTGGGGGACTCTACGAGCAGTACTTC. This encodes CASSGGLYEQYF.

This chain connects TRBV10-3 to TRBJ1-4; no firm D call. The V gene lost 6 bases and the J gene lost 4 bases, with 15 bases spanning the gap. The CDR3 has 15 residues. Per germline, CDR1 ENHRY and CDR2 SYGVKD. This CDR3 reads CAISPSGGGNEKLFF. For the CDR3, the DNA is TGTGCCATCAGCCCCTCGGGAGGCGGTAATGAAAAACTGTTTTTT.

The chain has TRBV5-1 and TRBJ1-5; D is ambiguous. The CDR3 runs 14 residues. CDR1 and CDR2 (germline): SGHRS, YFSETQ. The V gene lost 2 bases and the J gene lost 3 bases, with 9 bases spanning the gap. The CDR3 protein is CASSLDGSNQPQHF. In nucleotides, the CDR3 is TGCGCCAGCAGCTTAGACGGCTCCAATCAGCCCCAGCATTTT.

The rearrangement uses TRBV30 and TRBJ1-3, with D maybe TRBD1 (5 bases). This CDR3 has 15 residues. V lost 5 bases and J lost 5, with 19 bases in between. Germline values: CDR1 GTSNPN, CDR2 SVGIG (reference sequence). In nucleotides, the CDR3 is TGTGCCTGGTTACCGGGACTCTCCTTACGAAACACCATATATTTT. It specifies CAWLPGLSLRNTIYF.

The chain has TRBV19 and TRBJ1-1; D remains unclear. In germline, CDR1 is LNHDA, CDR2 SQIVND (reference sequence). Trimming shortened V by 6 bases and J by 0 bases, and 11 bases separated the two germline ends. The CDR3 contains 14 residues. CDR3 in amino acids: CASRVASMNTEAFF. As DNA, the CDR3 is TGTGCCAGTAGGGTCGCCTCAATGAACACTGAAGCTTTCTTT.

V gene TRBV6-2 or TRBV6-3 combines with J gene TRBJ2-7; D perhaps matches TRBD2 (5 bases). This CDR3 is built from 14 residues. The V and J ends lost 2 bases and 5 bases respectively, with 13 bases between them. Germline V gene data show CDR1 as MNHEY and CDR2 as SVGEGT. The CDR3: CASSYGQVGDEQYF. CDR3 DNA: TGTGCCAGCAGTTACGGGCAGGTGGGAGACGAGCAGTACTTC.

The chain links TRBV6-5 to TRBJ1-2; D not resolved. The CDR3 has 14 residues. Per germline, CDR1 MNHEY and CDR2 SVGAGI. Trimming took off 6 bases at V and 4 bases at J, with 15 bases between the two ends. CDR3 DNA: TGTGCCAGCAGGGGAGGACGGAACCTCTATGGCTACACCTTC. Translated: CASRGGRNLYGYTF.

The chain carries TRBV9 and TRBJ2-3, with D perhaps TRBD1 or TRBD2 (5 bases each). The V gene lost 0 bases and the J gene lost 1 base, with 9 bases spanning the gap. Germline V gives CDR1 SGDLS, CDR2 YYNGEE. This CDR3 contains 15 residues. The CDR3 nucleotides are TGTGCCAGCAGCGTAGGGATGGGGGGCACAGATACGCAGTATTTT. This codes for CASSVGMGGTDTQYF.

This chain uses TRBV9 with TRBJ2-2, with 9 bases matching TRBD1. The CDR3 spans 16 residues. Losses at the gene ends were 3 bases for V and 5 bases for J; bases not matched to a gene: 8. Germline loops: CDR1 SGDLS, CDR2 YYNGEE. For the CDR3, the DNA is TGTGCCAGCAGCGCCATGGGACAGGGAGGTACCGGGGAGCTGTTTTTT. Translated, it gives CASSAMGQGGTGELFF.

The chain recombines TRBV5-5 with TRBJ1-5; TRBD1 might be the D (6 bases). The length of the CDR3 is 15 residues. Trimming removed 3 bases at V and 4 bases at J, with 14 bases between. Germline-derived CDR1 and CDR2 are SGHKS and YYEKEE (reference sequence). Written as DNA, the CDR3 is TGTGCCAGCAGCTCGACAGGCGGCAGGAATCAGCCCCAGCATTTT. Protein: CASSSTGGRNQPQHF.

The chain carries TRBV6-2 or TRBV6-3 and TRBJ2-7; a possible D gene is TRBD2 (5 bases). The germline V gene encodes CDR1 MNHEY and CDR2 SVGEGT. Trimming pared 6 bases from V and 3 bases from J, leaving 12 bases between. The CDR3 covers 13 residues. The DNA for the CDR3 is TGTGCCAGCAGCAACCCGAGGGACTACGAGCAGTACTTC. Translation: CASSNPRDYEQYF.

This clone showed up many times. This chain uses TRBV7-9 with TRBJ1-5; weak D call: TRBD1 (6 bases). Trimming took 5 bases from V and 9 from J, leaving 11 bases between them. Germline CDR1 is SEHNR and CDR2 is FQNEAQ (reference sequence). CDR3 length equals 12 residues. CDR3 in amino acids: CASSTGNGPQHF. DNA for the CDR3: TGTGCCAGCAGCACAGGGAACGGGCCCCAGCATTTT.

The chain employs TRBV7-2 and TRBJ2-7; 7 bases fit TRBD1. CDR1 SGHTA and CDR2 FQGNSA come from the germline V gene. The CDR3 is 15 residues long. The V gene end was trimmed by 6 bases and the J gene end by 2 bases; junction bases not matched to a gene: 10. CDR3 coding DNA: TGTGCCAGCAGTCATATAAGGGGGCGGCCCTACGAGCAGTACTTC. Amino acids: CASSHIRGRPYEQYF.

V and J are TRBV4-1 and TRBJ2-7, with a weak D call TRBD2 (5 bases). V was cut by 0 bases and J by 4 bases, with 7 bases left in between. The CDR3 has 13 residues. Germline loops: CDR1 MGHRA, CDR2 YSYEKL. In DNA, the CDR3 is TGCGCCAGCAGCCAAGATGGAGGTTACGAGCAGTACTTC. It translates to CASSQDGGYEQYF.

The chain combines TRBV7-3 with TRBJ1-1, with unresolved D. V was trimmed by 1 base and J by 3 bases, leaving 6 bases between them. CDR3 length: 13 residues. The V gene's germline CDR1 is SGHTA and CDR2 FQGTGA. Here the CDR3 DNA reads TGTGCCAGCAGCTTAAGTGGGGACACTGAAGCTTTCTTT. Amino acids: CASSLSGDTEAFF.

The genes are TRBV5-1 and TRBJ1-1, with TRBD1 as a possible D gene (6 bases). CDR1 SGHRS and CDR2 YFSETQ come from the germline V gene. The V end was cut by 4 bases, the J end by 4 bases, with 14 bases between. The CDR3 extends over 14 amino acids. This CDR3 is CASSPGTQATEAFF. CDR3 DNA: TGCGCCAGCAGCCCCGGGACACAGGCCACTGAAGCTTTCTTT.

This chain links TRBV2 with TRBJ2-7; 8 bases align to TRBD1. J lost 9 bases, V lost 7 bases, and 14 bases had no gene match. This CDR3 is 14 amino acids long. Germline values: CDR1 SNHLY, CDR2 FYNNEI. CDR3 region: CASNPGQVTSGQYF. CDR3 nucleotides: TGTGCCAGCAACCCGGGACAGGTAACTTCAGGGCAGTACTTC.

The V call is TRBV6-5, the J call TRBJ2-7; TRBD1 aligns across 8 bases. V was pared by 5 bases and J by 3 bases, with 6 bases of the junction left unmatched. CDR3 length equals 14 residues. Per germline, CDR1 MNHEY and CDR2 SVGAGI. The CDR3 protein is CASSPRQGRYEQYF. The CDR3 nucleotides read TGTGCCAGCAGTCCCCGACAGGGGCGCTACGAGCAGTACTTC.

CDR3 amino acids: CASSYPWPSPNTEAFF. The CDR3 DNA follows: TGTGCCAGCAGCTACCCCTGGCCCTCCCCGAACACTGAAGCTTTCTTT. The chain employs TRBV11-2 and TRBJ1-1; D unclear. The ends were cut back, 4 bases at V and 1 base at J, with 16 bases in the middle. The germline gives CDR1 SGHAT, CDR2 FQNNGV. The CDR3 covers 16 residues.

The chain combines TRBV28 with TRBJ2-5; 7 nucleotides agree with TRBD2. V shed 6 bases and J 4 bases; nucleotides not matched to a gene: 17. This CDR3 is 17 amino acids long. From germline, CDR1 is MDHEN and CDR2 SYDVKM. CDR3 sequence reads: CASSRPGVAGPSETQYF. In nucleotides, the CDR3 is TGTGCCAGCAGCCGCCCCGGGGTAGCGGGCCCCTCAGAGACCCAGTACTTC.

The chain links TRBV11-2 to TRBJ2-1; 9 bases are shared with TRBD2. V was clipped by 4 bases and J by 6 bases; unmatched bases: 10. The CDR3 is 16 amino acids. Germline V gives CDR1 SGHAT, CDR2 FQNNGV. The CDR3 sequence is CASSSRIAGVGNEQFF. The CDR3 DNA sequence: TGTGCCAGCAGCTCCCGCATAGCGGGAGTAGGCAATGAGCAGTTCTTC. The whole variable domain, filled in from reference TRBV11-2 and TRBJ2-1, reads EAGVAQSPRYKIIEKRQSVAFWCNPISGHATLYWYQQILGQGPKLLIQFQNNGVVDDSQLPKDRFSAERLKGVDSTLKIQPAKLEDSAVYLCASSSRIAGVGNEQFFGPGTRLTVL.

V usage is TRBV28 and J usage is TRBJ1-2; possibly TRBD1 for D (6 bases). CDR1 is MDHEN, CDR2 SYDVKM, per germline. V lost 4 bases to trimming and J lost 8 bases, with 11 bases between them. There are 12 residues in the CDR3. For the CDR3, the DNA is TGTGCCAGCAGTTCTACAGGGAAGGGCTACACCTTC. Protein product: CASSSTGKGYTF.